The subject of this entry is one T cell receptor beta chain. The antigen is not known. Looked up from germline, CDR1 is MNHNY and CDR2 is SVGAGI (reference sequence). Trimming left V 3 bases short and J 5 bases short, with 11 bases between. CDR3 size: 14 residues. The protocol was immunoSEQ multiplex PCR, while the TCRdb copy is restricted to in-frame clones and leaves out a portion. This sample has about 8,900 clones; roughly 85% occur once, and the top ten carry approximately 3.1%. The source of the sample is a study of chemoradiotherapy in HPV16-positive cancers. Study context: Functional T-cell assays on two HPV16-positive patients' cells defined candidate HPV-specific clones and common TCR motifs. Whole-study results and caveats: Candidate HPV-specific clones and E7-related TCR motifs grew in tumor during treatment.

Samples were taken several times over chemoradiotherapy. The material sequenced was tumor tissue, taken from a patient who underwent chemoradiotherapy. V gene TRBV6-6 combines with J gene TRBJ1-5, with D possibly TRBD1 on 5 matching bases. The clonotype comes from a human donor with HPV-associated anogenital cancer. The CDR3 DNA is TGTGCCAGCAGTTATGGGGGGACTGATCAGCCCCAGCATTTT. It codes for CASSYGGTDQPQHF.